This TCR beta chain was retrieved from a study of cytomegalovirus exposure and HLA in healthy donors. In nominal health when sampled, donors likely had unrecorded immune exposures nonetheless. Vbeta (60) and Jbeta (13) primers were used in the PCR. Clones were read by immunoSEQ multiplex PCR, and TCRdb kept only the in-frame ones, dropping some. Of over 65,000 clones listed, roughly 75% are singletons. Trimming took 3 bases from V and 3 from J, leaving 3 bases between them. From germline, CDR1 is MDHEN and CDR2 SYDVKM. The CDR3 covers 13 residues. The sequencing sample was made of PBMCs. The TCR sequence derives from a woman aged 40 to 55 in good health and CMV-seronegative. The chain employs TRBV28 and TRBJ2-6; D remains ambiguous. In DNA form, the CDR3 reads TGTGCCAGCAGTTTGAGTGGGGCCAACGTCCTGACTTTC. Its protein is CASSLSGANVLTF. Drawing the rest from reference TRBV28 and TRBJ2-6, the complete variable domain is DVKVTQSSRYLVKRTGEKVFLECVQDMDHENMFWYRQDPGLGLRLIYFSYDVKMKEKGDIPEGYSVSREKKERFSLILESASTNQTSMYLCASSLSGANVLTFGAGSRLTVL.